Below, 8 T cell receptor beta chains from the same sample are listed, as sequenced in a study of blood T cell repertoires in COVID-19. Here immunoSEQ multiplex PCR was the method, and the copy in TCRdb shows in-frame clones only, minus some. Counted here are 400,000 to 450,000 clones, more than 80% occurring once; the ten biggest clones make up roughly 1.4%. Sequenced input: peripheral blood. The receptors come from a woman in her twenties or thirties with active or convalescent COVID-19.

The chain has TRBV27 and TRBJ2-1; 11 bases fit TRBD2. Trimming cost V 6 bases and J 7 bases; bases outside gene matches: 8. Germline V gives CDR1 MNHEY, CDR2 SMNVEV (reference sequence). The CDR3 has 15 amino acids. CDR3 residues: CASSQGLAGWNEQFF. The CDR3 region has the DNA TGTGCCAGCAGCCAAGGACTAGCGGGCTGGAATGAGCAGTTCTTC.

Here the CDR3 reads CASSIDLGQQSYQPQHF. CDR3 coding DNA: TGTGCCAGTAGTATTGATTTGGGACAGCAATCTTATCAGCCCCAGCATTTT. The chain has TRBV19 and TRBJ1-5, with 7 bases lining up with TRBD1. From germline, CDR1 is LNHDA and CDR2 SQIVND (reference sequence). The CDR3 length is 17 residues. Unmatched junction bases numbered 13, after V lost 3 bases and J lost 5 bases.

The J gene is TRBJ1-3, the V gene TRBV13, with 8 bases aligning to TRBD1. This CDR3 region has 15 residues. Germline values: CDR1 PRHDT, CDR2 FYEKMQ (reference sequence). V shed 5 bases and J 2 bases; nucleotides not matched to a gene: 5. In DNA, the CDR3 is TGTGCCAGCAGCGACGGACAGGGAACTGGAAACACCATATATTTT. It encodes CASSDGQGTGNTIYF.

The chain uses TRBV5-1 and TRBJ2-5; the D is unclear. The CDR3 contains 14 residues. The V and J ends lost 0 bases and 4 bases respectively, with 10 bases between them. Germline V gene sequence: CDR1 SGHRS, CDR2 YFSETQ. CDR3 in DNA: TGCGCCAGCAGCTTGGGGAGTAGTGGAGAGACCCAGTACTTC. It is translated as CASSLGSSGETQYF.

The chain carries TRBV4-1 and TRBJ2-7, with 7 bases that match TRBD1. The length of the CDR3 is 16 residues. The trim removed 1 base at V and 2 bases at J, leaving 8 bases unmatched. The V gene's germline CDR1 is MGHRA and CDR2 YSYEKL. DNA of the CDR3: TGCGCCAGCAGCCAAGGGCTGAACAGGGGCGCCTACGAGCAGTACTTC. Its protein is CASSQGLNRGAYEQYF.

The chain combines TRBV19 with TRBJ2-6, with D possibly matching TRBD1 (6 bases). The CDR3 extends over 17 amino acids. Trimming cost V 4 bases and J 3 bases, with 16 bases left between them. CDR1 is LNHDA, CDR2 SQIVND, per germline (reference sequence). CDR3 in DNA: TGTGCCAGTAGTACCCCCCAGGGGTCCTATGGGGCCAACGTCCTGACTTTC. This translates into CASSTPQGSYGANVLTF.

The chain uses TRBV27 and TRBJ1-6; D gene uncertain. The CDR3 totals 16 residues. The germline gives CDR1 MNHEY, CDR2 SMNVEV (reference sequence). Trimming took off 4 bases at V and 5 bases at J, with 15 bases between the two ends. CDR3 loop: CASSSLLVPDNSPLHF. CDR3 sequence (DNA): TGTGCCAGCAGTTCCCTACTCGTCCCGGATAATTCACCCCTCCACTTT.

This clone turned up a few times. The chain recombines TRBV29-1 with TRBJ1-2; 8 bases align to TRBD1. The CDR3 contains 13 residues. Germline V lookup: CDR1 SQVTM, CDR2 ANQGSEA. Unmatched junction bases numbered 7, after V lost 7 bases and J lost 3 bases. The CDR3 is CSAGGQGYYGYTF. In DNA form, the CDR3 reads TGCAGCGCCGGAGGACAGGGATACTATGGCTACACCTTC.